These T cell receptor beta chains were read from a single sample in a study of cytomegalovirus exposure and HLA in healthy donors. The data were produced by immunoSEQ multiplex PCR, yet TCRdb's version contains in-frame clones alone and is incomplete. Here the sample spans about 140,000 clones, more than 75% being singletons. The sample taken for sequencing was PBMCs. The receptors here all came from a woman between 40 and 50 years old in good health and CMV-seropositive. CDR3s leave out the opening cysteine and the closing phenylalanine or tryptophan.

j_call	v_call	cdr3_aa
TRBJ2-7	TRBV6-6	ASRTGEYEQY
TRBJ2-1	TRBV6-6	ASRPRTSGGNEQF
TRBJ2-1	TRBV7-9	ASSPLAGVISEQF
TRBJ2-7	TRBV5-6	ASGLGVAEQY
TRBJ2-4	TRBV7-8	ASSLSVRGGSLAKNIQY
TRBJ1-2	TRBV2	ASSGIGQGARGYT
TRBJ2-2	TRBV19	ASSIEGGSGELF
TRBJ1-1	TRBV6-5	ASSAPGRTEAF
TRBJ2-5	TRBV25-1	ASSLDRGLGETQY
TRBJ2-5	TRBV5-1	ASSVGQGGETQY
TRBJ2-2	TRBV5-8	ASSRTGGRWTGELF
TRBJ2-3	TRBV11-2	ASSLLGGYGPDTQY
TRBJ1-4	TRBV6-5	ASSYAQGVGFEKLF
TRBJ1-1	TRBV5-6	ASSSLDRGQGAF
TRBJ1-2	TRBV7-9	ASSLEPGPFSR
TRBJ2-1	TRBV19	ASSLDYLYNEQF
TRBJ1-1	TRBV7-6	ASSPLSRVTEAF
TRBJ2-5	TRBV5-1	ASSLGTSSPQETQY
TRBJ2-3	TRBV19	ASIAGQTDTQY
TRBJ1-4	TRBV5-1	ASSLRGRREKLF
TRBJ1-4	TRBV6-5	ASRPGEWSEKLF
TRBJ2-3	TRBV29-1	SVAGVGTGGTDTQY
TRBJ2-1	TRBV5-6	ASSSGGLWSYNGQF
TRBJ1-4	TRBV2	ASNPQIITNEKLF
TRBJ1-2	TRBV10-3	AITSPRSTYGYT
TRBJ2-7	TRBV5-5	ASSLGQFSDEQY
TRBJ2-7	TRBV2	ASSGTSSEQY
TRBJ2-3	TRBV30	AWSIASGTDTQY
TRBJ2-1	TRBV7-2	ASSSHSGHGLNEQF
TRBJ1-2	TRBV5-4	ASSSGQGFNT
TRBJ2-5	TRBV2	ASGEVEETQY
TRBJ1-1	TRBV9	ASSKGTVNTEAF
TRBJ2-6	TRBV7-8	ASSIKTGANVLT